This T cell receptor (beta chain) was identified during a study of T and B cells in COVID-19 patients. Background on the study: Median age was approximately 35 years in the recovered cohort and around 67 years in the active-infection cohort. Of 20 to 25 active-infection patients, over 9 were critically ill with mechanical ventilation or extracorporeal membrane oxygenation.

TRB rearrangements were amplified by multiplex PCR with BIOMED2 TRB-A/B primers. TCRdb analysed the multiplex PCR reads with MiXCR anew, one entry per CDR3 protein. The repertoire consists of 11,000 to 15,000 distinct CDR3 sequences, with about 30% occurring once and the leading ten covering about 7%. Blood genomic DNA input for TRB amplification was about 240-550 ng. This CDR3 is built from 13 residues. V lost 2 bases to trimming and J lost 9 bases, with 11 bases between them. Germline assignment: CDR1 MNHNS and CDR2 SASEGT. This clonotype is classed as medium-sized (0.01 to 0.1%). The sequenced material came from blood. V usage is TRBV6-1 and J usage is TRBJ2-1; D not certain. The origin of this receptor is a human donor who had recovered from COVID-19. CDR3 sequence: CASSEIVQSEQFF. DNA for the CDR3: TGTGCCAGCAGTGAAATAGTGCAAAGTGAGCAGTTCTTC.